The 6 T cell receptor beta chains listed next were all sequenced from one sample in a study of blood T cell repertoires in COVID-19. Assay used: immunoSEQ multiplex PCR; TCRdb lists only in-frame clones, some missing. The sample contains around 170,000 clones, roughly nine tenths of which appear only once. Specimen: peripheral blood. The receptors derive from a man between 18 and 35 years old who had recovered from COVID-19.

A few counts support this clone. This chain uses TRBV28 with TRBJ2-1; 9 bases are shared with TRBD1. J was trimmed by 8 bases and V by 6 bases; bases with no gene match: 8. The CDR3 covers 14 residues. Germline CDR1 and CDR2: MDHEN and SYDVKM. The CDR3: CASRDRGLLDEQFF. In DNA form, the CDR3 reads TGTGCCAGCAGGGACAGGGGCCTACTCGATGAGCAGTTCTTC.

The V gene is TRBV5-5, the J gene TRBJ2-3; tentative D call: TRBD2 (5 bases). This CDR3 is built from 13 residues. V was trimmed by 0 bases and J by 4 bases, leaving 6 bases between them. Germline values: CDR1 SGHKS, CDR2 YYEKEE (reference sequence). CDR3 nucleotides: TGTGCCAGCAGCTTGGGCGGGCCAGATACGCAGTATTTT. Its translation is CASSLGGPDTQYF.

The rearrangement joins TRBV6-2 or TRBV6-3 to TRBJ2-1; 7 bases are shared with TRBD2. There are 11 residues in the CDR3. V shed 4 bases and J 15 bases; nucleotides not matched to a gene: 6. The germline V gene encodes CDR1 MNHEY and CDR2 SVGEGT. CDR3 residues: CASSSGLVGFF. The CDR3 DNA sequence: TGTGCCAGCAGTTCAGGACTAGTGGGGTTCTTC.

The rearrangement joins TRBV12-3 or TRBV12-4 to TRBJ1-2, with 8 bases identical to TRBD1. V lost 5 bases to trimming and J lost 8 bases; unmatched junction nucleotides: 7. The CDR3 runs to 13 residues. DNA for the CDR3: TGTGCCAGCAGTCACAGACAGGGGATGGGCTACACCTTC. Translated: CASSHRQGMGYTF.

The chain has TRBV27 and TRBJ2-1, with TRBD2 matching 7 bases. The CDR3 is made up of 12 amino acids. From germline, CDR1 is MNHEY and CDR2 SMNVEV (reference sequence). The junction had 2 bases not matched to a gene; V was cut back by 3 bases and J by 9 bases. Written as DNA, the CDR3 is TGTGCCAGCAGTTTCGGGGGGAGTGAGCAGTTCTTC. This sequence encodes CASSFGGSEQFF.

The chain combines TRBV9 with TRBJ1-4; unclear D gene. The CDR3 runs 15 residues. Trimming left V 0 bases short and J 2 bases short, with 8 bases between. Germline values: CDR1 SGDLS, CDR2 YYNGEE. The CDR3 coding sequence is TGTGCCAGCAGCGTAGCGGTGAACACTAATGAAAAACTGTTTTTT. Encoded protein: CASSVAVNTNEKLFF. Full variable domain (missing parts from reference TRBV9 and TRBJ1-4): DSGVTQTPKHLITATGQRVTLRCSPRSGDLSVYWYQQSLDQGLQFLIQYYNGEERAKGNILERFSAQQFPDLHSELNLSSLELGDSALYFCASSVAVNTNEKLFFGSGTQLSVL.